This entry features one TCR beta chain sequence. Its specificity is unknown. These data belong to a study of OX40 agonist ivuxolimab in advanced cancers. The CDR3 runs 16 residues. Trimming took off 2 bases at V and 1 base at J, with 14 bases between the two ends. Germline V gene data show CDR1 as MNHEY and CDR2 as SVGAGI. The method was immunoSEQ multiplex PCR; TCRdb's version includes in-frame clones alone and lacks a portion of them. The sample contains 100,000 to 150,000 clones, over 85% of which appear only once. Study-wide findings and caveats: CD4+ and CD8+ blood T cells expanded clonally by week 6 at 0.1 to 3.0 mg/kg.

The sequence came from an adult with an advanced solid tumor such as melanoma, head and neck, liver or kidney cancer. This specimen consisted of CD4+ or CD8+ T cells sorted from blood, obtained in a trial of the OX40 agonist ivuxolimab. The chain links TRBV6-5 to TRBJ1-1; weak D call: TRBD1 (6 bases). Here the CDR3 DNA reads TGTGCCAGCAGTTACGCGGGGGGCCCATGGAACACTGAAGCTTTCTTT. It is translated as CASSYAGGPWNTEAFF.